This TCR beta chain was documented in a study of T cell changes during pregnancy in multiple sclerosis (dated by TCRdb to 2018 to 2020). Background on the whole study: The study examined how the T cell repertoire changed over the course of pregnancy in women with multiple sclerosis.

The CDR3 contains 14 residues, cysteine and phenylalanine counted. Left in the record is the CDR3 DNA by itself, 42 bases read in frame from the first base. From a lookup of the germline V gene (reference sequence), CDR1 and CDR2 are PRHDT and FYEKMQ. Deletion took 0 bases off V and 5 bases off J, with a span of 10 bases between the germline ends. Libraries were prepared through the immunoSEQ multiplex PCR assay. In its TCRdb copy, this immuneACCESS table keeps in-frame sequences only and misses some clones. Where compared with another copy, unresolved V genes explain less than half of these, and the others have no known cause. Across this sample there are about 50,000 clones, with roughly 95% seen only once. Around 0.34% of the sample rests with the top ten. For this clone: The antigen it recognizes is unknown. Base qualities were left out, and no much larger clone turns up one base away.

The chain employs TRBV13 and TRBJ1-2; the D gene cannot be resolved reliably. Sequences were derived from CD4+ T cells from peripheral blood mononuclear cells, sampled in the third trimester of pregnancy. This sequence originates from a female donor with multiple sclerosis, enrolled in a pregnancy study. The CDR3 in this case is CASSLGDTLYGYTF. Read as DNA, the sequence is TGTGCCAGCAGCTTAGGTGACACTTTATATGGCTACACCTTC.